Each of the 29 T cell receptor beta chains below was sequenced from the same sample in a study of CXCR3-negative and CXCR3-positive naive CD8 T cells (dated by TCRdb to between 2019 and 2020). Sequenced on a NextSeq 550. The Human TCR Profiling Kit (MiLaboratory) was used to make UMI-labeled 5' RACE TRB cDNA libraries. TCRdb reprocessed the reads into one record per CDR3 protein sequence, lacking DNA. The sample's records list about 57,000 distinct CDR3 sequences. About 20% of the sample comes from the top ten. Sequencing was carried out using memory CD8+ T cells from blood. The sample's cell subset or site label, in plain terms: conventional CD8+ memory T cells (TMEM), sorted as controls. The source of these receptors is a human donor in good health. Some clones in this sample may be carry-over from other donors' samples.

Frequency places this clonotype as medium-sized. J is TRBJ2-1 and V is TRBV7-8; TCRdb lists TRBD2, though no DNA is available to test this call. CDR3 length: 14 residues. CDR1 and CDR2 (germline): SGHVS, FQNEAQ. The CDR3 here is CASSLGAGLDEQFF.

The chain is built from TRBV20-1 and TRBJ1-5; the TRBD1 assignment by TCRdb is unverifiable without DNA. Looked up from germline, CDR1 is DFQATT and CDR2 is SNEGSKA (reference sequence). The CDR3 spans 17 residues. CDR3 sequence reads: CSARDLGDSIRNQPQHF.

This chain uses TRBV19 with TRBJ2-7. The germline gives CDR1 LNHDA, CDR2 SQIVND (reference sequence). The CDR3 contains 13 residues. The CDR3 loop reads CASSMQLLYEQYF. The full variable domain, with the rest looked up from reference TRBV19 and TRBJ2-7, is DGGITQSPKYLFRKEGQNVTLSCEQNLNHDAMYWYRQDPGQGLRLIYYSQIVNDFQKGDIAEGYSVSREKKESFPLTVTSAQKNPTAFYLCASSMQLLYEQYFGPGTRLTVT.

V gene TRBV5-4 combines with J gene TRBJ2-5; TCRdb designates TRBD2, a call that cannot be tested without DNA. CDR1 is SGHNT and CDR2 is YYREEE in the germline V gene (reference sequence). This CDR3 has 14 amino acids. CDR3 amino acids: CASSLEQSVETQYF.

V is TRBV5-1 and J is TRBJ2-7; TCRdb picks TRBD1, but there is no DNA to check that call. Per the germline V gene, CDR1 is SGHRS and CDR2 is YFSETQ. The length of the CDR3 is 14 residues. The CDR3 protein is CASSPTGGSYEQYF.

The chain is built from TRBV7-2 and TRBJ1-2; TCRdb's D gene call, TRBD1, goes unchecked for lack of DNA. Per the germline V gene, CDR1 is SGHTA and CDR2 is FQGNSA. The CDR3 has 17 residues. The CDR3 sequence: CASSSSGTGTSNYGYTF.

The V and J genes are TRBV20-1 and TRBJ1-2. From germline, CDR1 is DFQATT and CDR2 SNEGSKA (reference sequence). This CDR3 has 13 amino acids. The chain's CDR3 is CSAPLDFGYGYTF.

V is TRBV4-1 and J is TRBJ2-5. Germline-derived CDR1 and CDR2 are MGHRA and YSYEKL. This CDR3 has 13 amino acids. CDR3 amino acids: CASSQDSEETQYF.

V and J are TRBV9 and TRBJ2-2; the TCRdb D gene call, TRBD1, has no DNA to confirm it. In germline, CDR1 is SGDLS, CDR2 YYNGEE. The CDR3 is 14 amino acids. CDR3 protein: CASSAPGRPGELFF.

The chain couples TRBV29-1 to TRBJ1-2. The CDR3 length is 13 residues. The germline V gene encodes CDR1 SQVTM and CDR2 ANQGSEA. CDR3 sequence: CSVRSQVDYGYTF.

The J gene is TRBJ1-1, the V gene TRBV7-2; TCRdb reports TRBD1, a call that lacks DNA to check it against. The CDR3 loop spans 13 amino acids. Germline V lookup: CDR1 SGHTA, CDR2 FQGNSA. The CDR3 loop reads CASSLVRETEAFF.

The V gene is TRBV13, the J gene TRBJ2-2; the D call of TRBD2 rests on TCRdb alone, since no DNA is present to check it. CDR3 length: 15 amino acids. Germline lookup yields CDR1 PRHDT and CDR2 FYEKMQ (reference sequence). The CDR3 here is CASSYTPGGVRELFF.

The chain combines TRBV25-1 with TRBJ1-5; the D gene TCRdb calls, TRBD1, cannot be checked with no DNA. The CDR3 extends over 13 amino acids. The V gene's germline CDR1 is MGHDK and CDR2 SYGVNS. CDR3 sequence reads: CASSQGSNQPQHF.

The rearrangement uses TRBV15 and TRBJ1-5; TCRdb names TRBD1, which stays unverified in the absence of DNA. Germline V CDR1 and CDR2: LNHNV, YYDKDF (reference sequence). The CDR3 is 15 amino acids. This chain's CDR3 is CATSNRVGFNQPQHF.

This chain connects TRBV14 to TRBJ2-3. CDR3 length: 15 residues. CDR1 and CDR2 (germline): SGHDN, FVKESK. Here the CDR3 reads CASSPGNFRTDTQYF.

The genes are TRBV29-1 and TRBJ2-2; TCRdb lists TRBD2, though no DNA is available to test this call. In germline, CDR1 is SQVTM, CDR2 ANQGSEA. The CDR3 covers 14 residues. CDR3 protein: CSGERGGLTGELFF.

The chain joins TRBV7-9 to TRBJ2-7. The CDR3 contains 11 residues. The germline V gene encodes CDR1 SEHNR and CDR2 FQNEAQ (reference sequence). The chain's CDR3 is CASSRTYEQYF.

The CDR3 loop reads CSASGLAGPVSTDTQYF. The chain links TRBV20-1 to TRBJ2-3; with no DNA, the TCRdb D assignment of TRBD2 cannot be verified. The CDR3 sequence is 17 residues long. The germline V gene has CDR1 DFQATT and CDR2 SNEGSKA (reference sequence).

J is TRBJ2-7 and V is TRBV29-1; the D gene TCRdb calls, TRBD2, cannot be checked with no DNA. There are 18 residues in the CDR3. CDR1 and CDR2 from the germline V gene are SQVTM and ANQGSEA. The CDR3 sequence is CSVKNRGLAGGPIVEQYF.

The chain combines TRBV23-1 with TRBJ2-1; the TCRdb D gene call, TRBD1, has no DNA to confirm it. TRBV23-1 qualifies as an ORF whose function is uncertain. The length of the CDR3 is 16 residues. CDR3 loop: CASRPRDRRAYNEQFF.

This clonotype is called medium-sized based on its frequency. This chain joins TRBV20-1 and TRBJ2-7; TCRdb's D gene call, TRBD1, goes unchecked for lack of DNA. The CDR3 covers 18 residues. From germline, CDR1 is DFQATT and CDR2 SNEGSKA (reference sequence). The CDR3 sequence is CSARDGLAVGGDSYEQYF.

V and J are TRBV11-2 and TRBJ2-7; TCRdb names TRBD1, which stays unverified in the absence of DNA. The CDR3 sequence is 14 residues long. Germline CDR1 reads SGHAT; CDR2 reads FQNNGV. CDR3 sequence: CASRPMGGFYEQYF.

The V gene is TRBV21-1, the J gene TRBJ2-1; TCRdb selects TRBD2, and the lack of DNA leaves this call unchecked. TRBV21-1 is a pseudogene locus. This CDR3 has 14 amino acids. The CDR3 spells CASSREGSDNEQFF.

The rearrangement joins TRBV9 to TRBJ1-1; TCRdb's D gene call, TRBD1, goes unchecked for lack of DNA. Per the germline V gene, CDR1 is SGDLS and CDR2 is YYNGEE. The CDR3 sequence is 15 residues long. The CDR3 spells CASSVQGGSNTEAFF. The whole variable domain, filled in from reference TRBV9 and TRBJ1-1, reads DSGVTQTPKHLITATGQRVTLRCSPRSGDLSVYWYQQSLDQGLQFLIQYYNGEERAKGNILERFSAQQFPDLHSELNLSSLELGDSALYFCASSVQGGSNTEAFFGQGTRLTVV.

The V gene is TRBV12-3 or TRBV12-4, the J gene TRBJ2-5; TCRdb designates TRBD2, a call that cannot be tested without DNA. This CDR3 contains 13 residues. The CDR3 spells CASSQGLAETQYF.

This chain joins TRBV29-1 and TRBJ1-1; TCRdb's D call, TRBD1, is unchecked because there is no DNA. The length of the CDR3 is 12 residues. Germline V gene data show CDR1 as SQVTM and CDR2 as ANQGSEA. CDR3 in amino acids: CSVTGMNTEAFF.

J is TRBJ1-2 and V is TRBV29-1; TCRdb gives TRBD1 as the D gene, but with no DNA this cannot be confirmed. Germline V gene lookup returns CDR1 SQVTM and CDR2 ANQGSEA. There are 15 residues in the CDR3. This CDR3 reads CSVPRVTGRIYGYTF.

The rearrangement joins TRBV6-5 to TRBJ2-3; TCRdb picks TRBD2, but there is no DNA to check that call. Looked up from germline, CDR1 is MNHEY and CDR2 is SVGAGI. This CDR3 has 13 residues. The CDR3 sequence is CASYLADTDTQYF.

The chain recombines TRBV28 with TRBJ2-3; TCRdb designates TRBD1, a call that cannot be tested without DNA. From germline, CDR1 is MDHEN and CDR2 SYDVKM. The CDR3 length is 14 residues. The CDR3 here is CASSSTGSTDTQYF. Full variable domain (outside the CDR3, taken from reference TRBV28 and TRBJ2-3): DVKVTQSSRYLVKRTGEKVFLECVQDMDHENMFWYRQDPGLGLRLIYFSYDVKMKEKGDIPEGYSVSREKKERFSLILESASTNQTSMYLCASSSTGSTDTQYFGPGTRLTVL.